Listed below are T cell receptor beta chains from one sample, sequenced in a study of T-cell reconstitution after alpha-beta-depleted transplantation in children. Via MiXCR, TCRdb re-called the PCR reads, giving one row per CDR3 protein. This table holds roughly 490,000 distinct CDR3 sequences, approximately 10% found once. The sequencing here drew on PBMCs, mostly from graft donor cells, taken 180 days after TCRalphabeta/CD19-depleted stem cell transplant. These TCRs come from a female patient between 2 and 15 years old who had a stem cell transplant for aplastic anemia, so the T cells may come from the graft donor. CDR3s include the opening cysteine and the closing phenylalanine or tryptophan. A D gene is named only where the DNA matches it firmly. Clone size is shown for a subset of rows, as once, few, many or a class of expanded clone.

j_gene: TRBJ2-2; d_gene: TRBD2; v_gene: TRBV11-3; abundance: few; CDR3aa: CASSQGLAAHTGELFF; CDR3nt: TGTGCCAGCAGCCAAGGCCTAGCGGCACACACCGGGGAGCTGTTTTTT
j_gene: TRBJ2-5; d_gene: NA; v_gene: TRBV10-3; abundance: NA; CDR3aa: CAAGASQETQYF; CDR3nt: TGTGCCGCAGGGGCCTCGCAAGAGACCCAGTACTTC
j_gene: TRBJ2-1; d_gene: NA; v_gene: TRBV7-9; abundance: NA; CDR3aa: CASSLALGPYNEQFF; CDR3nt: TGTGCCAGCAGCTTAGCTTTGGGGCCCTACAATGAGCAGTTCTTC
j_gene: TRBJ2-1; d_gene: NA; v_gene: TRBV28; abundance: NA; CDR3aa: CASTQPPSFSNEQFF; CDR3nt: TGTGCCAGCACCCAGCCGCCTAGCTTTAGCAATGAGCAGTTCTTC
j_gene: TRBJ1-1; d_gene: NA; v_gene: TRBV5-1; abundance: few; CDR3aa: CASSNPLTNTEAFF; CDR3nt: TGCGCCAGCAGCAACCCCCTGACGAACACTGAAGCTTTCTTT
j_gene: TRBJ1-1; d_gene: NA; v_gene: TRBV19; abundance: few; CDR3aa: CASSIQKASTEAFF; CDR3nt: TGTGCCAGTAGTATTCAAAAGGCCTCCACTGAAGCTTTCTTT
j_gene: TRBJ2-5; d_gene: TRBD2; v_gene: TRBV27; abundance: few; CDR3aa: CASSFGLIAGGPETQYF; CDR3nt: TGTGCCAGCAGTTTCGGTCTCATAGCGGGAGGGCCGGAGACCCAGTACTTC
j_gene: TRBJ2-3; d_gene: TRBD2; v_gene: TRBV9; abundance: few; CDR3aa: CASSPQRGGLAGFTDTQYF; CDR3nt: TGTGCCAGCAGCCCCCAAAGAGGTGGACTAGCGGGATTCACAGATACGCAGTATTTT
j_gene: TRBJ2-1; d_gene: NA; v_gene: TRBV29-1; abundance: few; CDR3aa: CSVEESPQGIPYNEQFF; CDR3nt: TGCAGCGTTGAAGAATCGCCACAGGGTATACCCTACAATGAGCAGTTCTTC
j_gene: TRBJ2-1; d_gene: NA; v_gene: TRBV9; abundance: NA; CDR3aa: CASSANRNHNEQFF; CDR3nt: TGTGCCAGCAGCGCTAACAGGAATCACAATGAGCAGTTCTTC
j_gene: TRBJ2-7; d_gene: NA; v_gene: TRBV5-8; abundance: few; CDR3aa: CASSLAFSGRSYEQYF; CDR3nt: TGTGCCAGCAGCTTGGCCTTCTCCGGACGAAGCTACGAGCAGTACTTC
j_gene: TRBJ2-7; d_gene: NA; v_gene: TRBV28; abundance: NA; CDR3aa: CASQALARLYEQYF; CDR3nt: TGTGCCAGCCAAGCCCTAGCGCGTTTGTACGAGCAGTACTTC
j_gene: TRBJ1-1; d_gene: NA; v_gene: TRBV20-1; abundance: few; CDR3aa: CSARREGAFF; CDR3nt: TGCAGTGCTAGAAGAGAAGGAGCTTTCTTT
j_gene: TRBJ2-3; d_gene: NA; v_gene: TRBV27; abundance: NA; CDR3aa: CASRDGRYGGTDTQYF; CDR3nt: TGTGCCAGCAGAGATGGGAGGTACGGGGGCACAGATACGCAGTATTTT
j_gene: TRBJ2-3; d_gene: TRBD1; v_gene: TRBV6-5; abundance: NA; CDR3aa: CASSSRQGLTTDTQYF; CDR3nt: TGTGCCAGCAGTTCCCGACAGGGGTTAACCACAGATACGCAGTATTTT
j_gene: TRBJ2-5; d_gene: NA; v_gene: TRBV19; abundance: NA; CDR3aa: CASSIDRGTDKQETQYF; CDR3nt: TGTGCCAGTAGTATAGATCGCGGGACAGATAAGCAAGAGACCCAGTACTTC
j_gene: TRBJ2-5; d_gene: TRBD2; v_gene: TRBV7-8; abundance: few; CDR3aa: CASSWFGGRAGQETQYF; CDR3nt: TGTGCCAGCAGCTGGTTCGGCGGGAGGGCCGGCCAAGAGACCCAGTACTTC
j_gene: TRBJ2-5; d_gene: NA; v_gene: TRBV5-1; abundance: many; CDR3aa: CASSPREGETQYF; CDR3nt: TGCGCCAGCAGCCCCCGAGAAGGAGAGACCCAGTACTTC
j_gene: TRBJ1-2; d_gene: NA; v_gene: TRBV28; abundance: NA; CDR3aa: CASTERAGFLYGYTF; CDR3nt: TGTGCCAGCACCGAGAGGGCAGGTTTTTTGTATGGCTACACCTTC
j_gene: TRBJ2-5; d_gene: NA; v_gene: TRBV28; abundance: NA; CDR3aa: CASTLWETQYF; CDR3nt: TGTGCCAGCACCCTCTGGGAGACCCAGTACTTC
j_gene: TRBJ1-2; d_gene: NA; v_gene: TRBV20-1; abundance: NA; CDR3aa: CSARGRGNYGYTF; CDR3nt: TGCAGTGCTAGAGGGCGGGGGAACTATGGCTACACCTTC
j_gene: TRBJ2-7; d_gene: NA; v_gene: TRBV18; abundance: many; CDR3aa: CASSKDFSGPYF; CDR3nt: TGTGCCAGCTCCAAGGACTTCTCTGGGCCGTACTTC
j_gene: TRBJ2-2; d_gene: NA; v_gene: TRBV5-1; abundance: many; CDR3aa: CASTETGNTGELFF; CDR3nt: TGCGCCAGCACCGAGACAGGGAACACCGGGGAGCTGTTTTTT
j_gene: TRBJ2-3; d_gene: NA; v_gene: TRBV5-1; abundance: NA; CDR3aa: CASSLPTSTDTQYF; CDR3nt: TGCGCCAGCAGCCTACCAACTAGCACAGATACGCAGTATTTT
j_gene: TRBJ1-6; d_gene: NA; v_gene: TRBV28; abundance: NA; CDR3aa: CASSLRLFYNSPLHF; CDR3nt: TGTGCCAGCAGTTTACGGCTCTTCTATAATTCACCCCTCCACTTT
j_gene: TRBJ2-3; d_gene: NA; v_gene: TRBV10-1; abundance: many; CDR3aa: CASSESGGPPTDTQYF; CDR3nt: TGCGCCAGCAGTGAGTCTGGGGGTCCGCCCACAGATACGCAGTATTTT
j_gene: TRBJ2-5; d_gene: NA; v_gene: TRBV10-3; abundance: NA; CDR3aa: CAISWTQGRETQYF; CDR3nt: TGTGCCATCAGTTGGACCCAGGGGAGGGAGACCCAGTACTTC
j_gene: TRBJ1-5; d_gene: TRBD1; v_gene: TRBV5-1; abundance: NA; CDR3aa: CASSKLPGQGAVQPQHF; CDR3nt: TGCGCCAGCAGCAAGTTACCGGGACAGGGGGCAGTTCAGCCCCAGCATTTT
j_gene: TRBJ2-1; d_gene: NA; v_gene: TRBV27; abundance: NA; CDR3aa: CASPKCEQFF; CDR3nt: TGTGCCAGCCCAAAGTGTGAGCAGTTCTTC
j_gene: TRBJ1-2; d_gene: NA; v_gene: TRBV5-1; abundance: few; CDR3aa: CASSLSGGLYYGYTF; CDR3nt: TGCGCCAGCAGCTTGTCCGGGGGGCTTTACTATGGCTACACCTTC
j_gene: TRBJ2-5; d_gene: NA; v_gene: TRBV15; abundance: many; CDR3aa: CATSRDNREETQYF; CDR3nt: TGTGCCACCAGCAGAGATAATCGGGAAGAGACCCAGTACTTC
j_gene: TRBJ1-2; d_gene: NA; v_gene: TRBV5-1; abundance: NA; CDR3aa: CATATRGGGYGYTF; CDR3nt: TGCGCCACCGCGACTAGGGGAGGCGGCTATGGCTACACCTTC
j_gene: TRBJ1-5; d_gene: NA; v_gene: TRBV7-2; abundance: few; CDR3aa: CASSPTGYSNQPQHF; CDR3nt: TGTGCCAGCAGCCCCACGGGGTACTCCAATCAGCCCCAGCATTTT
j_gene: TRBJ1-5; d_gene: NA; v_gene: TRBV7-2; abundance: NA; CDR3aa: CASSLRLGDNQPQHF; CDR3nt: TGTGCCAGCAGCTTACGGTTAGGGGACAATCAGCCCCAGCATTTT
j_gene: TRBJ2-1; d_gene: TRBD2; v_gene: TRBV27; abundance: NA; CDR3aa: CASSSELAGFYNEQFF; CDR3nt: TGTGCCAGCAGTTCCGAACTAGCGGGATTTTACAATGAGCAGTTCTTC
j_gene: TRBJ2-2; d_gene: NA; v_gene: TRBV18; abundance: few; CDR3aa: CASSPQEVNTGELFF; CDR3nt: TGTGCCAGCTCACCACAGGAGGTTAACACCGGGGAGCTGTTTTTT
j_gene: TRBJ1-1; d_gene: NA; v_gene: TRBV10-3; abundance: many; CDR3aa: CAISVGTEAFF; CDR3nt: TGTGCCATCTCGGTCGGCACTGAAGCTTTCTTT
j_gene: TRBJ2-3; d_gene: TRBD1; v_gene: TRBV5-1; abundance: many; CDR3aa: CASSLQGNTQYF; CDR3nt: TGCGCCAGCAGCTTACAGGGGAATACGCAGTATTTT